Following are 10 T cell receptor beta chains from one sample sequenced in a study of T cell responses to AZD1222 COVID-19 vaccine. Profiled with immunoSEQ multiplex PCR; TCRdb holds only in-frame clones, not every one. The profile shows about 140,000 clones, approximately 91% of them singletons. The sample consisted of peripheral blood, taken 28 days after the second AZD1222 dose. These receptors were taken from an adult who received the AZD1222 COVID-19 vaccine.

V and J are TRBV14 and TRBJ2-3; D call uncertain. The CDR3 consists of 12 residues. Trimming pared 4 bases from V and 3 bases from J, leaving 5 bases between. CDR1 and CDR2 from the germline V gene are SGHDN and FVKESK. CDR3 DNA sequence: TGTGCCAGCAGCCTACGGACAGATACGCAGTATTTT. Translating gives CASSLRTDTQYF.

The chain recombines TRBV29-1 with TRBJ2-5; D might be TRBD1 or TRBD2, each matching 6 bases. The CDR3 has 15 residues. The germline V gene has CDR1 SQVTM and CDR2 ANQGSEA. The V end lost 2 bases, the J end lost 5 bases, and 18 bases lay between the germline ends. The CDR3 DNA reads as TGCAGCGTTGAATCTTTGGGGGGCGCGGGGGAGACCCAGTACTTC. It codes for CSVESLGGAGETQYF.

Worth noting for this clone: The same CDR3 arises from other DNA sequences in this sample as well. The J gene is TRBJ2-1, the V gene TRBV5-1; possibly TRBD1 or TRBD2 for D (5 bases each). This CDR3 has 14 amino acids. V gave up 3 bases and J gave up 7 bases, with 14 bases separating them. Germline V CDR1 and CDR2: SGHRS, YFSETQ. CDR3 protein: CASSWDGLRNEQFF. As DNA, the CDR3 is TGCGCCAGCAGCTGGGACGGCCTGAGAAATGAGCAGTTCTTC.

This clone was recorded once. The chain uses TRBV7-2 and TRBJ1-4; D remains ambiguous. V lost 1 base and J 3 bases, leaving 6 bases between the germline ends. CDR1 SGHTA and CDR2 FQGNSA come from the germline V gene. The length of the CDR3 is 14 residues. Written as DNA, the CDR3 is TGTGCCAGCAGCTTAGGCAGATCTAATGAAAAACTGTTTTTT. Its protein product is CASSLGRSNEKLFF.

This clone appeared once. The CDR3 sequence is CASSTGQRSNYGYTF. For the CDR3, the DNA is TGTGCCAGTAGTACCGGACAGCGTTCTAACTATGGCTACACCTTC. V is TRBV19 and J is TRBJ1-2, with a weak D call TRBD1 (6 bases). Germline CDR1 reads LNHDA; CDR2 reads SQIVND (reference sequence). This CDR3 region has 15 residues. Trimming pared 4 bases from V and 0 bases from J, leaving 12 bases between.

The V gene is TRBV6-2 or TRBV6-3, the J gene TRBJ2-7; 10 nucleotides align to TRBD2. Germline V gene data show CDR1 as MNHEY and CDR2 as SVGEGT. The J segment lost 5 bases and the V segment lost 4 bases, leaving 17 bases of the junction unmatched. The CDR3 has 18 residues. The chain's CDR3 is CASSWSPRKGLAYDEQYF. In DNA, the CDR3 is TGTGCCAGCAGTTGGTCTCCCCGGAAGGGACTAGCGTACGACGAGCAGTACTTC.

This chain connects TRBV11-2 to TRBJ2-1, with D unresolved. CDR3 length equals 14 residues. Germline-derived CDR1 and CDR2 are SGHAT and FQNNGV. The V and J ends lost 2 bases and 3 bases respectively, with 8 bases between them. The CDR3 nucleotides are TGTGCCAGCAGCTTAAAACTTTTCTACAATGAGCAGTTCTTC. It specifies CASSLKLFYNEQFF.

The chain employs TRBV7-9 and TRBJ1-1; D is ambiguous. V gave up 1 base and J gave up 2 bases, with 5 bases separating them. The CDR3 is made up of 13 amino acids. The germline V gene has CDR1 SEHNR and CDR2 FQNEAQ (reference sequence). The CDR3 bases are TGTGCCAGCAGCTTAGACAGAAACACTGAAGCTTTCTTT. Protein: CASSLDRNTEAFF.

J is TRBJ2-2 and V is TRBV19; D is undetermined. V was clipped by 2 bases and J by 6 bases, with 7 bases between them. The CDR3 covers 13 residues. Germline CDR1 reads LNHDA; CDR2 reads SQIVND (reference sequence). CDR3 loop: CASSIFGPGELFF. The CDR3, as DNA: TGTGCCAGTAGTATATTCGGACCCGGGGAGCTGTTTTTT. Together with reference TRBV19 and TRBJ2-2, the CDR3 gives the full variable domain: DGGITQSPKYLFRKEGQNVTLSCEQNLNHDAMYWYRQDPGQGLRLIYYSQIVNDFQKGDIAEGYSVSREKKESFPLTVTSAQKNPTAFYLCASSIFGPGELFFGEGSRLTVL.

The chain carries TRBV14 and TRBJ1-1; 12 bases agree with TRBD1. This CDR3 comprises 15 residues. V trimming: 4 bases; J trimming: 6 bases; junction bases outside the gene matches: 6. Germline V gene sequence: CDR1 SGHDN, CDR2 FVKESK. The CDR3 protein is CASSPLGQGASEAFF. CDR3 nucleotides: TGTGCCAGCAGCCCGTTGGGACAGGGGGCTTCTGAAGCTTTCTTT.